Given below is one TCR beta chain in context. The antigen is undetermined. This record comes from a study of regulatory dendritic cells for organ transplantation. Study-level findings and limits: Memory CD8+ clonal expansion seemed more limited with regulatory than mature dendritic cells. Of resting T cell subsets, memory CD8+ had the most alloreactive clonotypes. Memory CD8+ T cells were the most oligoclonal; naive cells were highly diverse.

The germline V gene has CDR1 LGHNA and CDR2 YSLEER. The V end lost 0 bases, the J end lost 4 bases, and 9 bases lay between the germline ends. This CDR3 comprises 14 residues. The protocol was immunoSEQ multiplex PCR, while the TCRdb copy is restricted to in-frame clones and leaves out a portion. The repertoire holds fewer than 40,000 clones, around nine tenths seen once, with about 0.11% in the top ten. Memory T cells were CD45RO+, naive were CD45RA+, sorted by FACS. The origin of this receptor is a human donor in good health. V and J are TRBV4-3 and TRBJ2-5; D gene uncertain. The sequenced material came from naive CD8+ T cells from blood. Stated subset: CD45RA+ naive T cells. The CDR3, as DNA: TGCGCCAGCAGCCAAGACGGCTACCCAGAGACCCAGTACTTC. Protein sequence: CASSQDGYPETQYF.